Below, 15 T cell receptor beta chains from the same sample are listed, as sequenced in a study of cytomegalovirus exposure and HLA in healthy donors. 13 Jbeta primers and 60 Vbeta primers were used for the PCR. Clones were read by immunoSEQ multiplex PCR, and TCRdb kept only the in-frame ones, dropping some. In the table there are approximately 150,000 clones, 70% to 85% of which are singletons. Specimen: PBMCs. The receptors originated from a male donor in good health and CMV-seronegative.

V gene TRBV10-3 combines with J gene TRBJ1-2, with D possibly being TRBD1 (6 bases). Germline CDR1 is ENHRY and CDR2 is SYGVKD. The CDR3 is made up of 13 amino acids. The V end lost 4 bases, the J end lost 4 bases, and 10 bases lay between the germline ends. Here the CDR3 DNA reads TGTGCCATCAGTGCTCCAGGGGCCTATGGCTACACCTTC. Encoded protein: CAISAPGAYGYTF.

J is TRBJ2-1 and V is TRBV9; 10 nucleotides line up with TRBD2. From germline, CDR1 is SGDLS and CDR2 YYNGEE. Trimming removed 3 bases from V and 2 bases from J; junction bases left unmatched: 2. The CDR3 sequence is 15 residues long. The CDR3: CASSALAGAYNEQFF. DNA of the CDR3: TGTGCCAGCAGCGCCCTAGCGGGGGCCTACAATGAGCAGTTCTTC.

This chain links TRBV27 with TRBJ2-2, with 7 bases that match TRBD1. This CDR3 spans 14 amino acids. Losses at the gene ends were 11 bases for V and 3 bases for J; bases not matched to a gene: 9. The V gene's germline CDR1 is MNHEY and CDR2 SMNVEV (reference sequence). As DNA, the CDR3 is TGTGCCTGCCAGGGACAGCCGTACACCGGGGAGCTGTTTTTT. Translation: CACQGQPYTGELFF.

J is TRBJ1-6 and V is TRBV27; possibly TRBD1 for D (5 bases). Germline V gene lookup returns CDR1 MNHEY and CDR2 SMNVEV (reference sequence). CDR3 length equals 15 residues. Trimming removed 2 bases at V and 3 bases at J, with 8 bases between. Written as DNA, the CDR3 is TGTGCCAGCAGTTTAAAAGGGGTCTATAATTCACCCCTCCACTTT. Amino acid sequence: CASSLKGVYNSPLHF.

The V call is TRBV2, the J call TRBJ1-5; 8 bases are shared with TRBD1. This CDR3 comprises 15 residues. V trimming: 4 bases; J trimming: 5 bases; junction bases outside the gene matches: 7. Germline CDR1 reads SNHLY; CDR2 reads FYNNEI. The CDR3: CASSGGQGIYQPQHF. The CDR3 nucleotides are TGTGCCAGCAGTGGCGGACAGGGCATTTATCAGCCCCAGCATTTT.

The chain recombines TRBV19 with TRBJ2-2, with D possibly matching TRBD1 (6 bases). V was clipped by 1 base and J by 3 bases, with 9 bases between them. Germline V gene sequence: CDR1 LNHDA, CDR2 SQIVND (reference sequence). This CDR3 contains 15 residues. In DNA form, the CDR3 reads TGTGCCAGTAGTATAGGGACAGCGGACACCGGGGAGCTGTTTTTT. Its translation: CASSIGTADTGELFF.

The chain is built from TRBV29-1 and TRBJ2-3; 7 nucleotides agree with TRBD1. CDR3 size: 13 residues. Germline loops: CDR1 SQVTM, CDR2 ANQGSEA. Trimming removed 7 bases from V and 6 bases from J; junction bases left unmatched: 10. The CDR3 sequence: CSGRRGQGDTQYF. The CDR3 region has the DNA TGCAGCGGTAGAAGGGGGCAGGGGGATACGCAGTATTTT.

The chain employs TRBV4-3 and TRBJ2-3, with D possibly being TRBD2 (5 bases). This CDR3 is 11 amino acids long. The germline gives CDR1 LGHNA, CDR2 YSLEER. Trimming left V 3 bases short and J 8 bases short, with 6 bases between. The CDR3 spells CASSQGATQYF. CDR3 in DNA: TGCGCCAGCAGCCAGGGAGCTACGCAGTATTTT.

The chain has TRBV13 and TRBJ2-2, with 12 nucleotides matching TRBD2. The trim removed 4 bases at V and 5 bases at J, leaving 5 bases unmatched. Germline CDR1 reads PRHDT; CDR2 reads FYEKMQ (reference sequence). The length of the CDR3 is 16 residues. CDR3 nucleotide sequence: TGTGCCAGCAGCTCACTAGCGGGAGGACTTACCGGGGAGCTGTTTTTT. Translating it yields CASSSLAGGLTGELFF.

CDR3 in DNA: TGTGCCAGCAGTTTCTACAGGGGGCGCACCTACGAGCAGTACTTC. This translates into CASSFYRGRTYEQYF. The gene calls are TRBV27 and TRBJ2-7, with 9 bases aligning to TRBD1. The CDR3 covers 15 residues. The V segment lost 3 bases and the J segment 2 bases; nucleotides outside the gene matches: 5. Germline V gene data show CDR1 as MNHEY and CDR2 as SMNVEV (reference sequence).

The chain is built from TRBV30 and TRBJ2-5; maybe TRBD2 (6 bases). In germline, CDR1 is GTSNPN, CDR2 SVGIG (reference sequence). The CDR3 loop spans 12 amino acids. Trimming removed 1 base at V and 3 bases at J, with 6 bases between. CDR3 bases: TGTGCCTGGAGTGGGGGGGAAGAGACCCAGTACTTC. This translates into CAWSGGEETQYF.

This chain joins TRBV19 and TRBJ1-5, with a weak D call TRBD1 (6 bases). The CDR3 sequence is 15 residues long. The germline gives CDR1 LNHDA, CDR2 SQIVND (reference sequence). The V end lost 10 bases, the J end lost 4 bases, and 20 bases lay between the germline ends. CDR3 sequence: CATTTTGSGNQPQHF. The CDR3 DNA is TGTGCCACCACGACAACAGGGTCGGGAAATCAGCCCCAGCATTTT.

CDR3 sequence (DNA): TGTGCCACCAGCGGGGGGAACGGACAGGGAACGTTCTTC. Protein sequence: CATSGGNGQGTFF. This chain uses TRBV15 with TRBJ2-1, with 8 bases matching TRBD1. Per germline, CDR1 LNHNV and CDR2 YYDKDF (reference sequence). This CDR3 contains 13 residues. J lost 15 bases, V lost 5 bases, and 12 bases had no gene match.

The chain couples TRBV27 to TRBJ1-2, with 9 nucleotides matching TRBD1. This CDR3 spans 15 amino acids. CDR1 and CDR2 from the germline V gene are MNHEY and SMNVEV (reference sequence). After removal of 5 bases from V and 4 bases from J, the junction contained 8 bases not matched to a gene. The CDR3 loop is CASSGPGTGTYGYTF. CDR3 coding DNA: TGTGCCAGCAGTGGGCCCGGGACAGGGACCTATGGCTACACCTTC.

This clone counts as medium-sized (0.01 to 0.1%). The chain joins TRBV7-9 to TRBJ1-2; no clear D. The CDR3 has 15 amino acids. The V end lost 1 base, the J end lost 3 bases, and 12 bases lay between the germline ends. Germline V gives CDR1 SEHNR, CDR2 FQNEAQ (reference sequence). This chain's CDR3 is CASSLEGARDYGYTF. For the CDR3, the DNA is TGTGCCAGCAGCTTAGAGGGTGCGCGGGACTATGGCTACACCTTC.